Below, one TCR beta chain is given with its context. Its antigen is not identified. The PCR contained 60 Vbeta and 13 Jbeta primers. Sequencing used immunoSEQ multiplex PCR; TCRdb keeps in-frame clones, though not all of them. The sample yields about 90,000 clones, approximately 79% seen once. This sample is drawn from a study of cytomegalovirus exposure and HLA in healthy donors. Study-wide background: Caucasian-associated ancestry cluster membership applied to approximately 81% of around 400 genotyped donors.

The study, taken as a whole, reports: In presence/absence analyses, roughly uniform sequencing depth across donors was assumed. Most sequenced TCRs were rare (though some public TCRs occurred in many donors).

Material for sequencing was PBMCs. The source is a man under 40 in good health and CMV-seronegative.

CDR3 residues: CASSYGDIDYGYTF. The CDR3 DNA sequence: TGTGCCAGCAGTTACGGGGACATCGACTATGGCTACACCTTC. The chain employs TRBV6-6 and TRBJ1-2, with D perhaps matching TRBD1 (6 bases). Germline-derived CDR1 and CDR2 are MNHNY and SVGAGI (reference sequence). V lost 2 bases, J lost 3 bases, and 10 bases lay in between. This CDR3 spans 14 amino acids.